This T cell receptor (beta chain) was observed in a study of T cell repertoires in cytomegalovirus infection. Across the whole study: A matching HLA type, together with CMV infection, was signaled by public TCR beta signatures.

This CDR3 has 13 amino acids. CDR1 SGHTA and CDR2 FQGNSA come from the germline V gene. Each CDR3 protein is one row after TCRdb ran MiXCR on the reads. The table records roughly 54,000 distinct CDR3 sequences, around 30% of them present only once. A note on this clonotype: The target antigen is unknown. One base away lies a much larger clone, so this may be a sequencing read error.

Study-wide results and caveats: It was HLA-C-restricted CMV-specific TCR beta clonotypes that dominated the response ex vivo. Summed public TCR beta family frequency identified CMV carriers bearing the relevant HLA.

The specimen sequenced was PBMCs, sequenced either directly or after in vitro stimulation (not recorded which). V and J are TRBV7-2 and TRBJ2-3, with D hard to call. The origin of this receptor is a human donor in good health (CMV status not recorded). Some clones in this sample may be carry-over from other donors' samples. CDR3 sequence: CASNLNPTDTQYF. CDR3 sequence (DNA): TGTGCCAGCAACTTAAATCCGACAGATACGCAGTATTTT.